A single sample gave rise to the 30 T cell receptor beta chains below, sequenced in a study of beta chain features in type 1 diabetes. Expressed TCRB transcripts were sequenced, since all the RNA that had been isolated was reverse transcribed. Some clones are missing from TCRdb's copy, which holds only in-frame ones; the method was immunoSEQ multiplex PCR. The data hold 250,000 to 350,000 clones, with roughly 15% observed a single time. The sequenced material came from central memory CD4+ T cells from blood. The receptors originated from a man aged 30 to 39 in good health.

This CDR3 reads CASSAGTGGPETQYF. CDR3 nucleotide sequence: TGTGCCAGCAGCGCCGGGACAGGGGGCCCAGAGACCCAGTACTTC. The chain uses TRBV7-6 and TRBJ2-5; 12 nucleotides line up with TRBD1. Losses at the gene ends were 5 bases for V and 4 bases for J; bases not matched to a gene: 5. The CDR3 is made up of 15 amino acids. Looked up from germline, CDR1 is SGHVS and CDR2 is FNYEAQ.

This clone was seen a handful of times. At one end the junction does not follow the germline gene, possibly because of a read error. The same CDR3 is also encoded by other DNA sequences in this sample. The rearrangement joins TRBV4-1 to TRBJ2-6; D is undetermined. There are 15 residues in the CDR3. The V gene's germline CDR1 is MGHRA and CDR2 YSYEKL. This CDR3 is CASSQDGQTRDVLTF. In nucleotides, the CDR3 is TGTGCCAGCAGCCAAGATGGGCAGACCCGCGACGTCCTGACTTTC.

The table lists this clone with a few counts. This chain joins TRBV11-1 and TRBJ2-1; unclear D gene. The V and J ends lost 5 bases and 8 bases respectively, with 13 bases between them. Germline CDR1 SGHAT, CDR2 FQDESV (reference sequence). CDR3 length equals 13 residues. CDR3 sequence: CASSHPPRDEQFF. For the CDR3, the DNA is TGTGCCAGCAGCCACCCCCCCCGGGATGAGCAGTTCTTC.

This sequence joins TRBV5-1 and TRBJ2-3; 8 bases agree with TRBD2. Trimming took 2 bases from V and 4 from J; bases not matched to a gene: 3. This CDR3 has 14 amino acids. Looked up from germline, CDR1 is SGHRS and CDR2 is YFSETQ. The CDR3 reads CASSFGGGSDTQYF. The CDR3, as DNA: TGCGCCAGCAGCTTCGGCGGGGGGTCAGATACGCAGTATTTT.

This clone was seen only a few times. This sequence joins TRBV7-3 and TRBJ1-2; tentative D call: TRBD1 (5 bases). The CDR3 is made up of 15 amino acids. Germline CDR1 reads SGHTA; CDR2 reads FQGTGA. V dropped 5 bases and J dropped 8 bases, with 21 bases sitting between them. CDR3 amino acids: CASSPQQTATMGYTF. As DNA, the CDR3 is TGTGCCAGCAGCCCGCAACAGACAGCGACTATGGGCTACACCTTC.

The chain employs TRBV7-7 and TRBJ2-5; maybe TRBD2 (5 bases). Trimming removed 4 bases from V and 5 bases from J, with 11 bases in between. CDR1 is SSHAT and CDR2 is FNYEAQ in the germline V gene (reference sequence). CDR3 size: 13 residues. The CDR3 nucleotides are TGTGCCAGCAGCTCGACCAGAGGGGAGACCCAGTACTTC. Translation: CASSSTRGETQYF.

This clone was detected a few times. J is TRBJ2-2 and V is TRBV18, with TRBD2 matching 11 bases. J lost 4 bases, V lost 2 bases, and 6 bases had no gene match. Germline lookup yields CDR1 KGHSH and CDR2 LQKENI. CDR3 size: 17 residues. The CDR3 reads CASSPSSGGSSTGELFF. DNA of the CDR3: TGTGCCAGCTCACCATCTAGCGGGGGGTCCTCCACCGGGGAGCTGTTTTTT. The complete variable domain, with remaining parts taken from reference TRBV18 and TRBJ2-2, reads NAGVMQNPRHLVRRRGQEARLRCSPMKGHSHVYWYRQLPEEGLKFMVYLQKENIIDESGMPKERFSAEFPKEGPSILRIQQVVRGDSAAYFCASSPSSGGSSTGELFFGEGSRLTVL.

The J gene is TRBJ2-1, the V gene TRBV7-7; the match to TRBD1 covers 11 bases. CDR1 is SSHAT and CDR2 is FNYEAQ in the germline V gene (reference sequence). This CDR3 region has 14 residues. CDR3 in amino acids: CASPGTGGYNEQFF. DNA of the CDR3: TGTGCTAGTCCAGGGACAGGGGGGTACAATGAGCAGTTCTTC.

This clone has only one observation. The chain has TRBV7-4 and TRBJ2-7; the D gene is possibly TRBD2 (5 bases). Per germline, CDR1 SGHVT and CDR2 SQSDAQ. The CDR3 runs 16 residues. Trimming cost V 1 base and J 0 bases, with 13 bases left between them. For the CDR3, the DNA is TGTGCCAGCAGCTTAGGCGGGTATAAAAGCTCCTACGAGCAGTACGTC. It encodes CASSLGGYKSSYEQYV.

This clone has only a few counts. The genes are TRBV6-6 and TRBJ1-1; D remains unclear. Trimming removed 5 bases from V and 1 base from J, with 8 bases in between. The CDR3 contains 13 residues. Germline V CDR1 and CDR2: MNHNY, SVGAGI (reference sequence). As DNA, the CDR3 is TGTGCCAGCAGTGTGTCCACGAACACTGAAGCTTTCTTT. Translation gives CASSVSTNTEAFF.

The rearrangement links TRBV5-8 to TRBJ2-1; TRBD2 is a possible D gene (5 bases). From germline, CDR1 is SGHTS and CDR2 YDEGEE. The V gene lost 2 bases and the J gene lost 3 bases, with 12 bases spanning the gap. The CDR3 has 15 amino acids. CDR3 loop: CASSFLVGDYNEQFF. For the CDR3, the DNA is TGTGCCAGCAGCTTCCTGGTCGGGGACTACAATGAGCAGTTCTTC.

This clone appeared a few times. The gene calls are TRBV6-5 and TRBJ2-2; 8 bases agree with TRBD2. From germline, CDR1 is MNHEY and CDR2 SVGAGI. The ends lost 4 bases at V and 0 bases at J; junction bases unmatched: 4. The CDR3 is 16 amino acids. The CDR3 nucleotides are TGTGCCAGCAGTTCCCCGGGAGGGGCGAACACCGGGGAGCTGTTTTTT. This sequence encodes CASSSPGGANTGELFF.

The CDR3, as DNA: TGTGCCAGCAGCTTAGCGCAGGGCAATCAGCCCCAGCATTTT. This gives the protein CASSLAQGNQPQHF. This chain uses TRBV7-9 with TRBJ1-5; D gene ambiguous. There are 14 residues in the CDR3. Trimming shortened V by 0 bases and J by 2 bases, and 5 bases separated the two germline ends. Germline V lookup: CDR1 SEHNR, CDR2 FQNEAQ (reference sequence).

V and J are TRBV29-1 and TRBJ1-2, with no clear D. Trimming took 8 bases from V and 5 from J, leaving 12 bases between them. This CDR3 comprises 11 residues. The germline V gene encodes CDR1 SQVTM and CDR2 ANQGSEA. The CDR3 DNA reads TGCAGCTACCTTGGTGGATATGGCTACACCTTC. Translated, it gives CSYLGGYGYTF.

This clone has only a few counts. V is TRBV7-7 and J is TRBJ2-5; 8 bases are a match to TRBD2. Germline CDR1 and CDR2: SSHAT and FNYEAQ (reference sequence). The CDR3 contains 15 residues. V dropped 4 bases and J dropped 5; count of bases not matched to a gene: 9. The CDR3 region is CASSSLGLVLETQYF. As DNA, the CDR3 is TGTGCCAGCAGCTCCTTGGGACTAGTCCTGGAGACCCAGTACTTC.

This chain connects TRBV7-9 to TRBJ2-3, with D possibly matching TRBD2 (6 bases). Germline lookup yields CDR1 SEHNR and CDR2 FQNEAQ (reference sequence). The CDR3 has 13 amino acids. Trimming removed 4 bases from V and 3 bases from J, with 8 bases in between. CDR3 protein: CASSSLATDTQYF. CDR3 DNA: TGTGCCAGCAGCTCTCTAGCGACAGATACGCAGTATTTT.

This clone was detected only a few times. The CDR3 region is CASSSRALGSRNTIYF. DNA of the CDR3: TGTGCCAGCAGCTCCCGTGCATTGGGCTCGCGAAACACCATATATTTT. The chain carries TRBV5-6 and TRBJ1-3; D not certain. V lost 3 bases and J lost 5, with 18 bases in between. Germline V gene lookup returns CDR1 SGHDT and CDR2 YYEEEE. The CDR3 has 16 amino acids.

CDR3 sequence: CASSLARGGTDTQYF. The CDR3 DNA is TGTGCCAGCAGCTTAGCGCGGGGGGGCACAGATACGCAGTATTTT. The chain carries TRBV7-7 and TRBJ2-3; 8 bases are a match to TRBD2. This CDR3 is 15 amino acids long. Germline V gene sequence: CDR1 SSHAT, CDR2 FNYEAQ (reference sequence). V lost 0 bases, J lost 1 base, and 0 bases stayed unmatched.

In this sample, this clone turned up many times. The chain uses TRBV19 and TRBJ2-1, with TRBD1 matching 10 bases. This CDR3 is built from 16 residues. V lost 7 bases to trimming and J lost 9 bases; unmatched junction nucleotides: 15. CDR1 and CDR2 (germline): LNHDA, SQIVND (reference sequence). The CDR3 nucleotides read TGTGCCAGTACCCGTTGGGACAGGGGATTGGGAGGTGAGCAGTTCTTC. It encodes CASTRWDRGLGGEQFF.

The DNA for the CDR3 is TGTGCCAGCAGCTTGGACCAGGGGAGCTACGAGCAGTACTTC. This gives the protein CASSLDQGSYEQYF. This chain uses TRBV7-9 with TRBJ2-7; the D gene is possibly TRBD1 (6 bases). V lost 3 bases and J lost 3, with 12 bases in between. Per germline, CDR1 SEHNR and CDR2 FQNEAQ (reference sequence). The CDR3 loop spans 14 amino acids.

The V call is TRBV7-2, the J call TRBJ1-2, with 7 bases identical to TRBD1. Trimming cost V 2 bases and J 3 bases; bases outside gene matches: 6. From germline, CDR1 is SGHTA and CDR2 FQGNSA. The CDR3 contains 15 residues. The chain's CDR3 is CASSLRIGTDYGYTF. Written as DNA, the CDR3 is TGTGCCAGCAGCTTAAGGATTGGGACAGACTATGGCTACACCTTC.

The genes are TRBV11-2 and TRBJ1-1, with D possibly matching TRBD1 (5 bases). The germline CDR1 and CDR2 sequences are SGHAT and FQNNGV. V was pared by 1 base and J by 0 bases, with 6 bases between. This CDR3 comprises 14 residues. The CDR3: CASSLGGMNTEAFF. As DNA, the CDR3 is TGTGCCAGCAGCTTAGGGGGGATGAACACTGAAGCTTTCTTT.

V is TRBV6-1 and J is TRBJ1-5, with D possibly TRBD1 on 5 matching bases. This CDR3 region has 15 residues. Trimming took off 3 bases at V and 0 bases at J, with 9 bases between the two ends. The germline V gene has CDR1 MNHNS and CDR2 SASEGT. The CDR3: CASSDVRASNQPQHF. The CDR3 DNA follows: TGTGCCAGCAGTGACGTCAGGGCTAGCAATCAGCCCCAGCATTTT.

The rearrangement links TRBV4-3 to TRBJ2-7; 7 bases map to TRBD2. With 7 bases clipped from V and 4 bases from J, the junction kept 13 bases outside the gene matches. This CDR3 region has 15 residues. Germline CDR1 reads LGHNA; CDR2 reads YSLEER. The CDR3 loop reads CASKPRTSEFYEQYV. In DNA form, the CDR3 reads TGCGCCAGCAAGCCAAGAACTAGCGAATTTTACGAGCAGTACGTC.

This clone was seen repeatedly, ten times or more. V is TRBV14 and J is TRBJ2-7; 11 positions agree with TRBD2. There are 15 residues in the CDR3. With 6 bases clipped from V and 5 bases from J, the junction kept 9 bases outside the gene matches. Germline CDR1 is SGHDN and CDR2 is FVKESK. As DNA, the CDR3 is TGTGCCAGCAGAAGACTAGCGGGATTTGGAGACGAGCAGTACGTC. Residues: CASRRLAGFGDEQYV.

This clone was seen more than once but under ten times. The chain uses TRBV6-1 and TRBJ1-2, with 10 bases lining up with TRBD1. V lost 2 bases and J lost 4; bases outside the gene matches: 4. The CDR3 contains 15 residues. Germline CDR1 is MNHNS and CDR2 is SASEGT. CDR3 amino acids: CASSEYRTGGYGYTF. The CDR3 region has the DNA TGTGCCAGCAGTGAATATCGGACAGGGGGCTATGGCTACACCTTC.

This clone was observed a handful of times. The likely explanation is a read error, given a far larger clone one base away. The V gene is TRBV4-3, the J gene TRBJ1-2; the match to TRBD1 covers 7 bases. The CDR3 totals 14 residues. Germline V gives CDR1 LGHNA, CDR2 YSLEER. The CDR3 reads CSSSQMTGNYGYTF. CDR3 nucleotide sequence: TGCTCCAGCAGCCAGATGACAGGGAACTATGGCTACACCTTC.

CDR3 residues: CASSRTSNQPQHF. Written as DNA, the CDR3 is TGCGCCAGCAGCCGTACTAGCAATCAGCCCCAGCATTTT. The chain couples TRBV4-1 to TRBJ1-5; no definite D call. This CDR3 has 13 residues. V lost 4 bases to trimming and J lost 0 bases, with 4 bases between them. Germline assignment: CDR1 MGHRA and CDR2 YSYEKL.

This clone was picked up a small number of times. The chain combines TRBV5-1 with TRBJ2-6, with 9 bases that match TRBD2. J lost 3 bases, V lost 3 bases, and 4 bases had no gene match. The CDR3 is 16 residues long. CDR1 is SGHRS and CDR2 is YFSETQ in the germline V gene. The CDR3 spells CASSSLAGDGANVLTF. The DNA of the CDR3 is TGCGCCAGCAGCTCATTAGCGGGAGATGGGGCCAACGTCCTGACTTTC.

This chain connects TRBV19 to TRBJ1-4; D is possibly TRBD1 (5 bases). V lost 5 bases and J 7 bases, leaving 11 bases between the germline ends. The CDR3 extends over 13 amino acids. Germline-derived CDR1 and CDR2 are LNHDA and SQIVND (reference sequence). The DNA for the CDR3 is TGTGCCAGTAGTGTGAACGGGGGTGAAAAACTGTTTTTT. Translation gives CASSVNGGEKLFF.